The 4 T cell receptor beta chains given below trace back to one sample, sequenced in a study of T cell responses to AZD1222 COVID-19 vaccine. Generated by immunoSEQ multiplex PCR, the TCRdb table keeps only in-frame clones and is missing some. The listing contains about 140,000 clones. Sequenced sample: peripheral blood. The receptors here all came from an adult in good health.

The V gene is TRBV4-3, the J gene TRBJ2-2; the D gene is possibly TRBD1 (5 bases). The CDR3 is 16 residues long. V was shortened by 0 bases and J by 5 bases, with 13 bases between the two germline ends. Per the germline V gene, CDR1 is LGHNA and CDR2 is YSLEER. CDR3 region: CASSQDLGVGTGELFF. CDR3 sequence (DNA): TGCGCCAGCAGCCAAGATTTAGGGGTTGGGACCGGGGAGCTGTTTTTT.

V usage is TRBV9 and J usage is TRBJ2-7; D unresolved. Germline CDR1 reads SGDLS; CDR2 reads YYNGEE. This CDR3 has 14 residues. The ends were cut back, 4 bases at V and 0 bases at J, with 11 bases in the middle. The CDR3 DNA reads TGTGCCAGCAGCCCCCGGTTGAGCTCCTACGAGCAGTACTTC. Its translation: CASSPRLSSYEQYF.

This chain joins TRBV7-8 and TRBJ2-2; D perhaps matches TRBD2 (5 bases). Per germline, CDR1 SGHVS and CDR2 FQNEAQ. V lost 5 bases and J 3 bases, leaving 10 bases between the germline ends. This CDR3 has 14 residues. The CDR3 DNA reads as TGTGCCAGCAGCCTGAGGGTGGACACCGGGGAGCTGTTTTTT. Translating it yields CASSLRVDTGELFF. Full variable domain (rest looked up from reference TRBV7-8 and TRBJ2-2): GAGVSQSPRYKVAKRGQDVALRCDPISGHVSLFWYQQALGQGPEFLTYFQNEAQLDKSGLPSDRFFAERPEGSVSTLKIQRTQQEDSAVYLCASSLRVDTGELFFGEGSRLTVL.

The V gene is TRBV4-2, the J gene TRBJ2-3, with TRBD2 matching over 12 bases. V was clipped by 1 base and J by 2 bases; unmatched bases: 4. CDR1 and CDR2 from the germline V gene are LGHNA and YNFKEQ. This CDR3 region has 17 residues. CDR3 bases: TGTGCCAGCAGCCAAGGGCTAGCGGGGGGGATCACAGATACGCAGTATTTT. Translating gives CASSQGLAGGITDTQYF.